The present T cell receptor (beta chain) was sequenced within a study of identical twins. General study results and limits: Twin pairs' shared out-of-frame alpha sequences were enriched in low generation probability.

The germline gives CDR1 SGHDT, CDR2 YYEEEE. Trimming cost V 4 bases and J 6 bases; bases outside gene matches: 6. The CDR3 has 15 residues. MiXCR, applied by TCRdb to the 5' RACE reads, yields one record per CDR3 protein. The top ten hold approximately 0.96% of the sample, which has hundreds of thousands of distinct CDR3 sequences, 8.6% seen once. With respect to this clonotype: Its antigen is still unknown.

The same sample was also studied in work on yellow fever vaccine responses in identical twins.

The V and J genes are TRBV5-6 and TRBJ2-7; 14 bases are a match to TRBD2. The source material was PBMCs. The sequence came from a woman aged 18-29 years in good health. The CDR3 loop reads CASSQGTSGGSEQYF. The CDR3 DNA sequence: TGTGCCAGCAGCCAGGGGACTAGCGGGGGCTCCGAGCAGTACTTC.